The TCR beta chain described here comes from a study of T cells in Graves' hyperthyroidism and ophthalmopathy. Across the study: Peripheral blood was secured at the point of initial diagnosis, before any treatment.

Patients aged 18 to 65 had newly diagnosed hyperthyroidism lasting under 2 months. Trimming cost V 6 bases and J 2 bases; bases outside gene matches: 19. The CDR3 has 20 amino acids. CDR1 and CDR2 from the germline V gene are MNHEY and SVGEGT. General study results and limits: Blood also carried most thyroid clonotypes expanded above 0.001. A model of 13 V-J pairs discriminated ophthalmopathy from stable hyperthyroidism.

What was amplified from RNA transcripts were TCR beta CDR3 regions. Initially, a first-round RT-PCR of the TCR CDR3 employed the HTBI primer set. TCRdb re-analysed the multiplex PCR reads in MiXCR, keeping a single row per CDR3 protein. The data contain hundreds of thousands of distinct CDR3 sequences, 11% to 15% of them singletons. There are a few counts of this clonotype. Its antigen is unidentified. The TCR was taken from a woman aged 18 to 35 with Graves' hyperthyroidism. The rearrangement joins TRBV6-2 or TRBV6-3 to TRBJ2-4, with TRBD2 matching over 10 bases. The sequenced sample was blood. The CDR3 DNA sequence: TGTGCCAGCAGACAATCGAGCGGGAGGGCCACCGCCCGATCCAAAAACATTCAGTACTTC. Protein product: CASRQSSGRATARSKNIQYF.